Listed below are T cell receptor beta chains from one sample, sequenced in a study of CD8 T cells in Susac syndrome. TCRdb called the immunoSEQ multiplex PCR reads again in MiXCR, with one record for every CDR3 protein. The table shows 130,000 to 150,000 distinct CDR3 sequences, with 94% occurring only once. Sequenced material: CD8+ T cells from PBMCs. The receptors derive from a human donor in good health. CDR3s include the opening cysteine and the closing phenylalanine or tryptophan. The D gene is left open where the match is weak. For some rows the clone size is stated as once, few or many, or as a class when expanded; others skip it.

j_call: TRBJ2-7
d_call: .
v_call: TRBV29-1
clone_size: .
cdr3_aa: CSVVLPGSESALSYEQYF
cdr3_nt: TGCAGCGTTGTCCTCCCCGGAAGCGAAAGTGCCCTCTCCTACGAGCAGTACTTC

j_call: TRBJ2-7
d_call: TRBD1
v_call: TRBV5-1
clone_size: .
cdr3_aa: CASSGLQGAEQYF
cdr3_nt: TGCGCCAGCAGCGGATTACAGGGGGCCGAGCAGTACTTC

j_call: TRBJ2-3
d_call: .
v_call: TRBV14
clone_size: .
cdr3_aa: CASSPRDHGTDTQYF
cdr3_nt: TGTGCCAGCAGCCCCCGGGACCACGGCACAGATACGCAGTATTTT

j_call: TRBJ1-1
d_call: TRBD1
v_call: TRBV19
clone_size: .
cdr3_aa: CASSWTGFEAFF
cdr3_nt: TGTGCCAGTAGCTGGACAGGGTTTGAAGCTTTCTTT

j_call: TRBJ2-7
d_call: .
v_call: TRBV2
clone_size: .
cdr3_aa: CASSSPGTRDYEQYF
cdr3_nt: TGTGCCAGCAGCTCCCCGGGGACAAGAGACTACGAGCAGTACTTC

j_call: TRBJ1-1
d_call: .
v_call: TRBV7-9
clone_size: .
cdr3_aa: CASRGNGNTEAFF
cdr3_nt: TGTGCCAGCAGGGGCAATGGGAACACTGAAGCTTTCTTT

j_call: TRBJ2-7
d_call: TRBD1
v_call: TRBV6-5
clone_size: .
cdr3_aa: CASSYSGTDYEQYF
cdr3_nt: TGTGCCAGCAGTTACTCCGGGACAGACTACGAGCAGTACTTC

j_call: TRBJ1-2
d_call: TRBD1
v_call: TRBV12-3/TRBV12-4
clone_size: .
cdr3_aa: CASSFPPLTGIGYTF
cdr3_nt: TGTGCCAGCAGTTTCCCCCCTTTGACAGGGATTGGCTACACCTTC

j_call: TRBJ2-5
d_call: .
v_call: TRBV20-1
clone_size: .
cdr3_aa: CSAGRTGYQETQYF
cdr3_nt: TGCAGTGCTGGACGTACTGGGTACCAAGAGACCCAGTACTTC

j_call: TRBJ1-1
d_call: .
v_call: TRBV11-1
clone_size: .
cdr3_aa: CASSLGEDTEAFF
cdr3_nt: TGTGCCAGCAGCTTAGGAGAGGACACTGAAGCTTTCTTT

j_call: TRBJ2-7
d_call: TRBD2
v_call: TRBV7-2
clone_size: few
cdr3_aa: CASSLGTSAYEQYF
cdr3_nt: TGTGCCAGCAGCTTAGGAACTAGCGCCTACGAGCAGTACTTC

j_call: TRBJ2-3
d_call: .
v_call: TRBV27
clone_size: .
cdr3_aa: CASSLSSTGMYF
cdr3_nt: TGTGCCAGCAGTTTATCGTCCACAGGGATGTATTTT

j_call: TRBJ2-1
d_call: .
v_call: TRBV27
clone_size: .
cdr3_aa: CASSPWPSSEQFF
cdr3_nt: TGTGCCAGCAGTCCTTGGCCTAGCAGTGAGCAGTTCTTC